A single sample is the source of the 27 T cell receptor beta chains below, sequenced in a study of cytomegalovirus exposure and HLA in healthy donors. The PCR had 60 Vbeta and 13 Jbeta primers. Sequencing was performed with immunoSEQ multiplex PCR; in TCRdb, only in-frame clones are kept and a portion is missing. The data hold around 91,000 clones, with 64% observed a single time. The sample taken for sequencing was PBMCs. The receptor set was obtained from a man aged 60-69 years in good health and CMV-seronegative.

This clone was recorded at least ten times. The J gene is TRBJ2-7, the V gene TRBV10-2; 9 bases match TRBD1. This CDR3 contains 16 residues. Germline V gene lookup returns CDR1 WSHSY and CDR2 SAAADI. Trimming took 3 bases from V and 1 from J; bases not matched to a gene: 7. The CDR3 loop reads CASSDPGQGRSYEQYF. The CDR3 coding sequence is TGCGCCAGCAGTGACCCCGGACAGGGGAGGTCCTACGAGCAGTACTTC.

This chain uses TRBV7-2 with TRBJ2-5, with D possibly being TRBD2 (5 bases). The CDR3 extends over 13 amino acids. Germline-derived CDR1 and CDR2 are SGHTA and FQGNSA. Trimming stripped 5 bases from V and 2 bases from J, with 9 bases between. The CDR3 is CASSLRGQETQYF. The CDR3 coding sequence is TGTGCCAGCAGCCTCCGGGGACAAGAGACCCAGTACTTC.

The genes are TRBV5-1 and TRBJ1-1; tentatively, D is TRBD1 (6 bases). Trimming stripped 0 bases from V and 6 bases from J, with 12 bases between. The CDR3 loop spans 14 amino acids. Germline CDR1 is SGHRS and CDR2 is YFSETQ. The CDR3 DNA reads as TGCGCCAGCAGCTTGGACACAGGGTCGCCTGAAGCTTTCTTT. As protein: CASSLDTGSPEAFF.

This chain connects TRBV19 to TRBJ1-2, with 7 bases aligning to TRBD1. V gave up 5 bases and J gave up 0 bases; unmatched junction bases: 6. Germline-derived CDR1 and CDR2 are LNHDA and SQIVND (reference sequence). CDR3 length equals 15 residues. The CDR3 DNA reads as TGTGCCAGTAGTGACCAGCAGGGGGCTAACTATGGCTACACCTTC. This sequence encodes CASSDQQGANYGYTF.

This clone was detected only a few times. The chain joins TRBV6-6 to TRBJ2-3; the D is unclear. Germline V gene data show CDR1 as MNHNY and CDR2 as SVGAGI (reference sequence). The CDR3 has 13 amino acids. V was cut by 6 bases and J by 6 bases, with 13 bases left in between. Here the CDR3 DNA reads TGTGCCAGCAGCCCGTCCGAGCTTGATACGCAGTATTTT. It is translated as CASSPSELDTQYF.

A few counts support this clone. This chain connects TRBV20-1 to TRBJ1-1; D might be TRBD1 (6 bases). Germline loops: CDR1 DFQATT, CDR2 SNEGSKA (reference sequence). The CDR3 extends over 11 amino acids. V dropped 6 bases and J dropped 1 base, with 6 bases sitting between them. CDR3 protein: CSADRNTEAFF. The CDR3 nucleotides read TGCAGTGCGGACAGGAACACTGAAGCTTTCTTT.

This clone occurred a few times. The chain recombines TRBV6-5 with TRBJ2-1; a weak D match, TRBD2 (6 bases). Germline CDR1 reads MNHEY; CDR2 reads SVGAGI. V was trimmed by 6 bases and J by 9 bases, leaving 15 bases between them. This CDR3 has 13 residues. CDR3 DNA sequence: TGTGCCAGCAGACGGGGACTCCGAGGTGAGCAGTTCTTC. The encoded protein is CASRRGLRGEQFF.

The CDR3 DNA reads TGTGCCAGCACCACCTATGGGGCCAACGTCCTGACTTTC. Protein product: CASTTYGANVLTF. The chain recombines TRBV13 with TRBJ2-6; D unclear. This CDR3 is 13 amino acids long. Trimming cost V 7 bases and J 3 bases, with 7 bases left between them. Germline V CDR1 and CDR2: PRHDT, FYEKMQ (reference sequence).

This chain uses TRBV5-6 with TRBJ1-6; tentatively, D is TRBD1 (5 bases). Deletions cut 0 bases from V and 7 bases from J, with 5 bases between. Germline CDR1 reads SGHDT; CDR2 reads YYEEEE. This CDR3 is 13 amino acids long. The CDR3 loop is CASSLAGNSPLHF. The CDR3 DNA is TGTGCCAGCAGCTTGGCAGGGAATTCACCCCTCCACTTT. Based on the CDR3 plus reference TRBV5-6 and TRBJ1-6, the full variable domain is DAGVTQSPTHLIKTRGQQVTLRCSPKSGHDTVSWYQQALGQGPQFIFQYYEEEERQRGNFPDRFSGHQFPNYSSELNVNALLLGDSALYLCASSLAGNSPLHFGNGTRLTVT.

The V call is TRBV4-2, the J call TRBJ1-1, with 7 bases aligning to TRBD1. CDR3 size: 13 residues. The germline V gene has CDR1 LGHNA and CDR2 YNFKEQ. V lost 1 base, J lost 5 bases, and 1 base stayed unmatched. The CDR3 loop is CASSQGQGTEAFF. In DNA, the CDR3 is TGTGCCAGCAGCCAAGGACAGGGAACTGAAGCTTTCTTT.

This chain's CDR3 is CASSYGQGAYKDGYTF. CDR3 sequence (DNA): TGTGCCAGCAGTTATGGGCAGGGGGCCTACAAAGATGGCTACACCTTC. The V gene is TRBV6-5, the J gene TRBJ1-2, with 8 nucleotides matching TRBD1. V dropped 3 bases and J dropped 6; count of bases not matched to a gene: 12. Germline lookup yields CDR1 MNHEY and CDR2 SVGAGI. This CDR3 comprises 16 residues.

This clone was found a few times. This rearrangement joins TRBV5-4 to TRBJ1-4; D is possibly TRBD1 (5 bases). Looked up from germline, CDR1 is SGHNT and CDR2 is YYREEE (reference sequence). The CDR3 is 14 residues long. The V and J ends lost 4 bases and 4 bases respectively, with 11 bases between them. The CDR3 reads CASSAGYGNEKLFF. CDR3 DNA: TGTGCCAGCAGCGCAGGGTACGGTAATGAAAAACTGTTTTTT. Looking up the rest from reference TRBV5-4 and TRBJ1-4 gives the full variable domain: ETGVTQSPTHLIKTRGQQVTLRCSSQSGHNTVSWYQQALGQGPQFIFQYYREEENGRGNFPPRFSGLQFPNYSSELNVNALELDDSALYLCASSAGYGNEKLFFGSGTQLSVL.

The chain links TRBV12-1 to TRBJ2-7; the table's TRBD2 call for D was not verified on the DNA. TRBV12-1 is a documented pseudogene. The CDR3 sequence is 19 residues long. CDR3: CASSFDGTSGGIISYEQYF. CDR3 in DNA: TGTGCCAGCAGCTTTGACGGGACTAGCGGGGGGATAATCTCCTACGAGCAGTACTTC.

This clone was detected a few times. The V and J genes are TRBV14 and TRBJ2-7, with 8 positions matching TRBD2. Trimming at V came to 3 bases and at J to 0 bases, leaving 10 bases not matched to a gene. This CDR3 is built from 17 residues. Germline values: CDR1 SGHDN, CDR2 FVKESK. The CDR3 reads CASSHSPIAGLSYEQYF. CDR3 bases: TGTGCCAGCAGCCATTCTCCCATAGCGGGGCTCTCCTACGAGCAGTACTTC.

The J gene is TRBJ2-3, the V gene TRBV11-1; 7 nucleotides agree with TRBD2. The V gene end was trimmed by 2 bases and the J gene end by 0 bases; junction bases not matched to a gene: 2. Germline loops: CDR1 SGHAT, CDR2 FQDESV (reference sequence). This CDR3 has 15 residues. The CDR3 DNA follows: TGTGCCAGCAGCTTACTAGCGGCCAGCACAGATACGCAGTATTTT. Encoded protein: CASSLLAASTDTQYF.

This clone was seen more than once but under ten times. The chain recombines TRBV27 with TRBJ1-6; a weak D match, TRBD1 (6 bases). Germline lookup yields CDR1 MNHEY and CDR2 SMNVEV (reference sequence). The CDR3 sequence is 14 residues long. Between the trimmed V and J ends, which lost 2 bases and 8 bases, there was a span of 10 bases. CDR3 in amino acids: CASSLGQNYSPLHF. The CDR3 DNA is TGTGCCAGCAGTTTAGGACAGAACTATTCACCCCTCCACTTT.

This chain links TRBV4-1 with TRBJ2-7; weak D call: TRBD1 (6 bases). The CDR3 length is 13 residues. Germline V gene data show CDR1 as MGHRA and CDR2 as YSYEKL. V dropped 4 bases and J dropped 3 bases, with 10 bases sitting between them. CDR3 in amino acids: CASSRQEFYEQYF. Here the CDR3 DNA reads TGCGCCAGCAGCCGACAGGAATTCTACGAGCAGTACTTC.

The V gene is TRBV29-1, the J gene TRBJ1-2, with TRBD1 as a possible D gene (6 bases). The CDR3 contains 15 residues. Trimming removed 7 bases from V and 8 bases from J, with 26 bases in between. Germline V gene sequence: CDR1 SQVTM, CDR2 ANQGSEA. Here the CDR3 DNA reads TGCAGCGCCTCGTTTCAGGGGACCCTAGCGGGCGGCTACACCTTC. The encoded protein is CSASFQGTLAGGYTF.

The V and J genes are TRBV28 and TRBJ1-6; TRBD1 agrees at 8 bases. The CDR3 length is 16 residues. V dropped 3 bases and J dropped 7; count of bases not matched to a gene: 8. Germline-derived CDR1 and CDR2 are MDHEN and SYDVKM. CDR3 residues: CASSFRWTGLNSPLHF. CDR3 DNA sequence: TGTGCCAGCAGTTTTAGGTGGACAGGGCTGAATTCACCCCTCCACTTT.

The chain is built from TRBV5-6 and TRBJ2-5; TRBD1 matches 7 bases. Gene TRBJ2-7 matches the end of the DNA better, so the J call may be wrong. The CDR3 runs 14 residues. Germline CDR1 reads SGHDT; CDR2 reads YYEEEE. The CDR3 region is CASSSYRGRYEQYF. In DNA, the CDR3 is TGTGCCAGCAGCTCTTACAGGGGCCGCTACGAGCAGTACTTC.

The chain recombines TRBV9 with TRBJ1-5, with 9 nucleotides matching TRBD1. V shed 3 bases, J shed 8 bases, and the junction held 6 bases outside the gene matches. Per germline, CDR1 SGDLS and CDR2 YYNGEE. The CDR3 contains 14 residues. CDR3 residues: CASSDGTGWEPQHF. As DNA, the CDR3 is TGTGCCAGCAGCGACGGGACAGGGTGGGAGCCCCAGCATTTT.

The V call is TRBV15, the J call TRBJ1-4; maybe TRBD1 (5 bases). The CDR3 covers 17 residues. Germline-derived CDR1 and CDR2 are LNHNV and YYDKDF (reference sequence). Trimming removed 4 bases from V and 6 bases from J, with 21 bases in between. For the CDR3, the DNA is TGTGCCACCAGCACCCCCCTAAGAAGGGGATTGGATGAAAAACTGTTTTTT. It codes for CATSTPLRRGLDEKLFF.

The chain combines TRBV25-1 with TRBJ2-7; 8 bases align to TRBD2. This CDR3 spans 17 amino acids. V was pared by 4 bases and J by 5 bases, with 16 bases of the junction left unmatched. The germline V gene has CDR1 MGHDK and CDR2 SYGVNS. DNA of the CDR3: TGTGCCAGCAGTGGACCCTATACCGGGACTAGTCGCAACGAGCAGTACTTC. Amino acid sequence: CASSGPYTGTSRNEQYF.

A few counts support this clone. The rearrangement links TRBV5-4 to TRBJ2-7; tentative D call: TRBD2 (5 bases). Trimming left V 0 bases short and J 1 base short, with 11 bases between. Germline values: CDR1 SGHNT, CDR2 YYREEE (reference sequence). This CDR3 has 15 amino acids. The CDR3 is CASSLAGRGSYEQYF. Here the CDR3 DNA reads TGTGCCAGCAGCTTGGCAGGACGGGGATCCTACGAGCAGTACTTC.

The chain carries TRBV6-1 and TRBJ2-7; D is ambiguous. The germline V and J ends were trimmed by 8 bases and 2 bases, with 10 bases remaining between them. The CDR3 contains 12 residues. Germline V gives CDR1 MNHNS, CDR2 SASEGT. The CDR3 region has the DNA TGTGCCAGCTCTTTAAGCCCCTACGAGCAGTACTTC. Translating gives CASSLSPYEQYF.

The V gene is TRBV11-2, the J gene TRBJ1-2; TRBD1 is a possible D gene (6 bases). CDR1 and CDR2 (germline): SGHAT, FQNNGV. This CDR3 is built from 15 residues. V was trimmed by 5 bases and J by 4 bases, leaving 17 bases between them. CDR3 amino acids: CASSPITGKGYGYTF. The DNA of the CDR3 is TGTGCCAGCAGCCCAATCACAGGGAAGGGCTATGGCTACACCTTC.

CDR3 in amino acids: CASSDGLYTDTQYF. As DNA, the CDR3 is TGTGCCAGCAGCGATGGACTGTACACAGATACGCAGTATTTT. V gene TRBV9 combines with J gene TRBJ2-3; a weak D match, TRBD2 (5 bases). Germline V lookup: CDR1 SGDLS, CDR2 YYNGEE. Trimming shortened V by 3 bases and J by 2 bases, and 10 bases separated the two germline ends. The CDR3 has 14 amino acids.